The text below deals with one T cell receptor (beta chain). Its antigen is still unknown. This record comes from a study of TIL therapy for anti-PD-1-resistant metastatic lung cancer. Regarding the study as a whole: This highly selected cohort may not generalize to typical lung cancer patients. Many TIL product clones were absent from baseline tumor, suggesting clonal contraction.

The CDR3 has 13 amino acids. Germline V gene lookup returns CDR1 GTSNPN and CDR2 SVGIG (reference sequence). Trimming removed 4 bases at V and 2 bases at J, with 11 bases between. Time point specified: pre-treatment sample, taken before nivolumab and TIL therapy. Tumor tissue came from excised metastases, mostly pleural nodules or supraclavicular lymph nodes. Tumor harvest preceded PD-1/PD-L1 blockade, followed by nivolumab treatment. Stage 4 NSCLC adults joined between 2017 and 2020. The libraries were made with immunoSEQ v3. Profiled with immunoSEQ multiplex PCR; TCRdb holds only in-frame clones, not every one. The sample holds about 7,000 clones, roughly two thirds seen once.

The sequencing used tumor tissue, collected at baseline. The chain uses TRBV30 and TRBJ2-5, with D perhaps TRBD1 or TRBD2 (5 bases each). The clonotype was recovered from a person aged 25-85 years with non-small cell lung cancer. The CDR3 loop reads CAWTRGRQETQYF. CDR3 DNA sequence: TGTGCCTGGACCCGGGGCCGACAAGAGACCCAGTACTTC.